Presented here are 9 T cell receptor beta chains from one specimen sequenced in a study of beta chain features in type 1 diabetes. The study reverse transcribed the entire isolated RNA, so it sequenced expressed TCRB transcripts. Measured with immunoSEQ multiplex PCR; TCRdb has only the in-frame clones, and not every one. There are about 250,000 clones in the sample; 13% to 15% occur only once, and around 0.025% lies in the top ten. The sample was naive CD4+ T cells from blood. Source of these receptors: a woman in her thirties or forties in good health.

The chain has TRBV4-2 and TRBJ2-1, with D perhaps matching TRBD2 (6 bases). V gave up 0 bases and J gave up 7 bases, with 19 bases separating them. In germline, CDR1 is LGHNA, CDR2 YNFKEQ. This CDR3 has 17 residues. The CDR3 region has the DNA TGTGCCAGCAGCCAAGATTTCTTCGAGCGGGTGATAAATGAGCAGTTCTTC. The encoded protein is CASSQDFFERVINEQFF.

V gene TRBV5-1 combines with J gene TRBJ1-1, with TRBD1 as a possible D gene (5 bases). V was cut by 0 bases and J by 0 bases, with 6 bases left in between. The CDR3 spans 14 residues. Germline loops: CDR1 SGHRS, CDR2 YFSETQ. CDR3 coding DNA: TGCGCCAGCAGCTTGGGCAGGGTGAACACTGAAGCTTTCTTT. Its protein is CASSLGRVNTEAFF.

This clone was counted between two and nine times. This chain joins TRBV18 and TRBJ2-1, with TRBD2 identical over 7 bases. The CDR3 sequence is 16 residues long. In germline, CDR1 is KGHSH, CDR2 LQKENI. The ends lost 4 bases at V and 2 bases at J; junction bases unmatched: 8. This CDR3 reads CASSLNPSGTYNEQFF. The DNA for the CDR3 is TGTGCCAGCTCACTTAACCCCAGCGGGACCTACAATGAGCAGTTCTTC.

The chain couples TRBV5-1 to TRBJ2-3; a possible D gene is TRBD2 (6 bases). This CDR3 contains 16 residues. Deletions cut 0 bases from V and 2 bases from J, with 13 bases between. Germline CDR1 is SGHRS and CDR2 is YFSETQ. This CDR3 reads CASSLGLDDYTDTQYF. CDR3 coding DNA: TGCGCCAGCAGCTTGGGACTAGACGACTACACAGATACGCAGTATTTT. The full variable domain, its missing parts supplied by reference TRBV5-1 and TRBJ2-3, is KAGVTQTPRYLIKTRGQQVTLSCSPISGHRSVSWYQQTPGQGLQFLFEYFSETQRNKGNFPGRFSGRQFSNSRSEMNVSTLELGDSALYLCASSLGLDDYTDTQYFGPGTRLTVL.

This chain uses TRBV7-9 with TRBJ2-7, with D possibly TRBD2 on 6 matching bases. V was trimmed by 5 bases and J by 9 bases, leaving 11 bases between them. Looked up from germline, CDR1 is SEHNR and CDR2 is FQNEAQ (reference sequence). CDR3 length equals 11 residues. CDR3 DNA sequence: TGTGCCAGCAGCCTGGAGGGGTGGCAGTACTTC. As protein: CASSLEGWQYF.

In its sample, this clone was seen a few times. The chain couples TRBV5-4 to TRBJ2-7, with a tentative D call TRBD2 (7 bases). The CDR3 sequence is 15 residues long. V was cut by 4 bases and J by 6 bases, with 20 bases left in between. Germline-derived CDR1 and CDR2 are SGHNT and YYREEE (reference sequence). The CDR3 region is CASSPRGAQLPEQYF. CDR3 DNA sequence: TGTGCCAGCAGCCCACGGGGGGCCCAACTTCCCGAGCAGTACTTC.

This clone was counted only a few times. The chain joins TRBV4-1 to TRBJ2-3; D is undetermined. The germline CDR1 and CDR2 sequences are MGHRA and YSYEKL. Trimming shortened V by 6 bases and J by 4 bases, and 11 bases separated the two germline ends. CDR3 length: 13 amino acids. CDR3 sequence: CASSLSSSDTQYF. The CDR3 DNA is TGCGCCAGCAGTCTATCCTCGTCAGATACGCAGTATTTT.

In this sample, this clone turned up a few times. The chain carries TRBV11-2 and TRBJ2-2, with TRBD1 as a possible D gene (6 bases). Trimming left V 0 bases short and J 5 bases short, with 13 bases between. Looked up from germline, CDR1 is SGHAT and CDR2 is FQNNGV. This CDR3 has 16 amino acids. The CDR3 spells CASSLDEGHPTGELFF. CDR3 nucleotide sequence: TGTGCCAGCAGCTTAGATGAGGGACACCCGACCGGGGAGCTGTTTTTT.

This clone was seen a handful of times. The chain joins TRBV9 to TRBJ2-3; 8 positions agree with TRBD2. With V trimmed by 1 base and J by 0 bases, 1 base remained unmatched. Germline V CDR1 and CDR2: SGDLS, YYNGEE. This CDR3 has 15 residues. CDR3 protein: CASSVTSGSTDTQYF. DNA for the CDR3: TGTGCCAGCAGCGTAACTAGCGGTAGCACAGATACGCAGTATTTT.